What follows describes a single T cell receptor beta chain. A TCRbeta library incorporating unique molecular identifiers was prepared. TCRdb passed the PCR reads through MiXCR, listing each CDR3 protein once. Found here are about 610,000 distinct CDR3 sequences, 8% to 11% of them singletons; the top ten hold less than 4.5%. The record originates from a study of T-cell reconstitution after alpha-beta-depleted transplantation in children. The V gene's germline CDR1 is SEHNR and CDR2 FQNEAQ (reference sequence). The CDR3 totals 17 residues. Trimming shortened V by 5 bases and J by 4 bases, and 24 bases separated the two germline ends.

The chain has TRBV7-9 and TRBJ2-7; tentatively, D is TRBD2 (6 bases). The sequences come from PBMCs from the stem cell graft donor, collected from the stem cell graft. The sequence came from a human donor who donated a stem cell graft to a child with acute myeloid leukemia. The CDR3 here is CASSKEISLGGRYEQYF. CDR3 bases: TGTGCCAGCAGCAAAGAGATCTCCTTGGGGGGACGATACGAGCAGTACTTC.